Below are 30 T cell receptor beta chains sequenced from a single sample in a study of shared clonotypes between healthy human individuals. Method: immunoSEQ multiplex PCR; TCRdb's copy keeps in-frame clones and lacks some. The sample has about 480,000 clones, 75% to 80% seen once; the top ten hold approximately 12%. The sequencing input was PBMCs. The origin of the receptors is a woman in her forties in good health. Some clones in this sample may be carry-over from other donors' samples.

V is TRBV6-5 and J is TRBJ1-4, with TRBD1 as a possible D gene (5 bases). CDR1 is MNHEY, CDR2 SVGAGI, per germline. V lost 5 bases and J lost 7, with 11 bases in between. The CDR3 runs to 13 residues. The CDR3 reads CASSRGKGEKLFF. CDR3 DNA: TGTGCCAGCAGTCGGGGGAAGGGTGAAAAACTGTTTTTT.

Only a few counts were recorded for this clone. Different DNA sequences within this sample yield the same CDR3. The chain uses TRBV9 and TRBJ2-2, with D possibly matching TRBD2 (5 bases). Trimming cost V 2 bases and J 2 bases, with 10 bases left between them. Looked up from germline, CDR1 is SGDLS and CDR2 is YYNGEE. This CDR3 is 15 amino acids long. The CDR3 region is CASSVTSGNTGELFF. CDR3 DNA: TGTGCCAGCAGCGTTACTTCGGGAAACACCGGGGAGCTGTTTTTT.

The chain is built from TRBV4-1 and TRBJ2-3; TRBD2 might be the D (5 bases). This CDR3 region has 17 residues. Germline assignment: CDR1 MGHRA and CDR2 YSYEKL. The V and J ends lost 0 bases and 1 base respectively, with 14 bases between them. CDR3 residues: CASSQDVGGWGTDTQYF. The CDR3 DNA reads as TGCGCCAGCAGCCAAGATGTTGGCGGGTGGGGCACAGATACGCAGTATTTT.

This clone showed up just a few times. This rearrangement joins TRBV29-1 to TRBJ2-1, with 12 bases aligning to TRBD2. From germline, CDR1 is SQVTM and CDR2 ANQGSEA. The CDR3 is 14 amino acids. V dropped 5 bases and J dropped 9; count of bases not matched to a gene: 8. DNA for the CDR3: TGCAGCGTTTACTCTAGCGGGAGGGCCGGTGAGCAGTTCTTC. Amino acids: CSVYSSGRAGEQFF.

This chain connects TRBV11-2 to TRBJ2-5; 11 nucleotides agree with TRBD2. The closer fit of TRBJ2-7 to the DNA end suggests the J call may be wrong. The V gene's germline CDR1 is SGHAT and CDR2 FQNNGV. The CDR3 has 14 residues. The CDR3 bases are TGTGCCAGCAGCTTGACTAGCGGGACGAGCGAGCAGTACTTC. Translated: CASSLTSGTSEQYF.

This clone was recorded many times. The chain combines TRBV28 with TRBJ2-5; 9 positions match TRBD1. This CDR3 has 16 amino acids. Germline CDR1 MDHEN, CDR2 SYDVKM. Unmatched junction bases numbered 9, after V lost 4 bases and J lost 3 bases. CDR3 sequence: CASSWRGDRVKETQYF. CDR3 DNA: TGTGCCAGCAGTTGGCGCGGGGACAGGGTCAAAGAGACCCAGTACTTC.

The chain couples TRBV18 to TRBJ2-7; D is uncertain. CDR3 length: 13 amino acids. Germline V gene data show CDR1 as KGHSH and CDR2 as LQKENI. V lost 3 bases, J lost 3 bases, and 9 bases lay in between. The CDR3 loop reads CASSPLPIYEQYF. CDR3 bases: TGTGCCAGCTCACCCTTACCGATCTACGAGCAGTACTTC.

The chain joins TRBV7-9 to TRBJ2-5; D call uncertain. Germline lookup yields CDR1 SEHNR and CDR2 FQNEAQ (reference sequence). CDR3 length: 16 residues. Trimming stripped 3 bases from V and 1 base from J, with 15 bases between. The DNA of the CDR3 is TGTGCCAGCAGCTTGTCGGGTGGCCCTTCCCAAGAGACCCAGTACTTC. Amino acid sequence: CASSLSGGPSQETQYF.

The CDR3 protein is CASSEGAGLAGWPTYEQYF. The CDR3 DNA follows: TGTGCCAGCAGTGAGGGGGCGGGACTAGCGGGATGGCCCACCTACGAGCAGTACTTC. The rearrangement uses TRBV21-1 and TRBJ2-7; the table's D call, TRBD2, was not checked against the DNA. TRBV21-1 is deemed a pseudogene. The CDR3 has 19 residues.

This clone appeared once. The chain uses TRBV28 and TRBJ2-7; TRBD1 is a possible D gene (5 bases). From germline, CDR1 is MDHEN and CDR2 SYDVKM. The V and J ends lost 6 bases and 0 bases respectively, with 15 bases between them. The CDR3 is 15 amino acids. CDR3 DNA: TGTGCCAGCAGCTCTCCCCCCACAGGCTCCTACGAGCAGTACTTC. It yields the protein CASSSPPTGSYEQYF.

This clone was counted a few times. V and J are TRBV20-1 and TRBJ2-7; perhaps TRBD2 as D (5 bases). CDR3 size: 11 residues. Germline loops: CDR1 DFQATT, CDR2 SNEGSKA (reference sequence). V was clipped by 2 bases and J by 7 bases, with 9 bases between them. The CDR3: CSARMDLEQYF. The CDR3 DNA follows: TGCAGTGCTAGAATGGACTTAGAGCAGTACTTC.

V is TRBV5-4 and J is TRBJ2-2; 8 nucleotides match TRBD1. This CDR3 region has 13 residues. The V gene end was trimmed by 2 bases and the J gene end by 6 bases; junction bases not matched to a gene: 0. Germline loops: CDR1 SGHNT, CDR2 YYREEE (reference sequence). CDR3 residues: CASSLQGAGELFF. In DNA form, the CDR3 reads TGTGCCAGCAGCTTACAGGGGGCCGGGGAGCTGTTTTTT.

This clone was recorded many times. The chain has TRBV7-9 and TRBJ2-7, with 9 nucleotides matching TRBD2. CDR1 and CDR2 (germline): SEHNR, FQNEAQ (reference sequence). The J segment lost 7 bases and the V segment lost 5 bases, leaving 9 bases of the junction unmatched. This CDR3 region has 14 residues. The CDR3 nucleotides are TGTGCCAGCAGCCCCGGGGTAGCGGGAGAGGAGCAGTACTTC. This sequence encodes CASSPGVAGEEQYF.

V gene TRBV10-1 combines with J gene TRBJ2-3; 8 positions agree with TRBD2. The germline V gene has CDR1 WNHNN and CDR2 SYGVQD (reference sequence). CDR3 length: 14 amino acids. V gave up 4 bases and J gave up 2 bases; unmatched junction bases: 2. In DNA, the CDR3 is TGCGCCAGCAGTGGACTAGCGCCCACAGATACGCAGTATTTT. Translated: CASSGLAPTDTQYF.

This chain uses TRBV29-1 with TRBJ1-2, with TRBD1 as a possible D gene (6 bases). CDR3 length: 13 amino acids. Trimming removed 0 bases at V and 14 bases at J, with 19 bases between. Germline CDR1 SQVTM, CDR2 ANQGSEA. The chain's CDR3 is CSVEDLAGTLATF. In DNA form, the CDR3 reads TGCAGCGTTGAAGATCTGGCAGGGACATTAGCGACCTTC.

J is TRBJ2-3 and V is TRBV5-6; D gene ambiguous. Germline values: CDR1 SGHDT, CDR2 YYEEEE. V lost 3 bases and J lost 11, with 10 bases in between. This CDR3 region has 11 residues. CDR3 loop: CASSWRSLQYF. For the CDR3, the DNA is TGTGCCAGCAGCTGGAGATCCCTGCAGTATTTT.

The rearrangement links TRBV19 to TRBJ1-1; TRBD1 matches at 7 bases. After removal of 4 bases from V and 4 bases from J, the junction contained 3 bases not matched to a gene. Germline lookup yields CDR1 LNHDA and CDR2 SQIVND (reference sequence). The CDR3 is 13 residues long. The CDR3, as DNA: TGTGCCAGTAGTACTCAGGGGGGCACTGAAGCTTTCTTT. Protein product: CASSTQGGTEAFF.

This clone was counted once. V is TRBV28 and J is TRBJ1-5; unclear D gene. The CDR3 has 12 residues. Germline CDR1 and CDR2: MDHEN and SYDVKM. Trimming shortened V by 6 bases and J by 7 bases, and 10 bases separated the two germline ends. The CDR3 sequence is CASSRRSQPQHF. Written as DNA, the CDR3 is TGTGCCAGCAGCAGACGTAGCCAGCCCCAGCATTTT.

The chain carries TRBV6-5 and TRBJ2-5; D is unclear. Trimming cost V 11 bases and J 4 bases, with 17 bases left between them. The CDR3 runs to 13 residues. Looked up from germline, CDR1 is MNHEY and CDR2 is SVGAGI. The CDR3 DNA reads as TGTGCCCCCAACGGGCCCCCCCCAGAGACCCAGTACTTC. Amino acids: CAPNGPPPETQYF.

The gene calls are TRBV28 and TRBJ2-1, with 12 bases matching TRBD2. This CDR3 comprises 15 residues. V lost 6 bases and J lost 4; bases outside the gene matches: 4. Germline CDR1 and CDR2: MDHEN and SYDVKM. The CDR3 DNA sequence: TGTGCCAGCAGCCTAGCGGGAGGGGGTTACAATGAGCAGTTCTTC. Translation: CASSLAGGGYNEQFF.

The chain joins TRBV11-1 to TRBJ2-5, with 7 positions matching TRBD2. This CDR3 contains 16 residues. The germline CDR1 and CDR2 sequences are SGHAT and FQDESV (reference sequence). The J segment lost 5 bases and the V segment lost 1 base, leaving 10 bases of the junction unmatched. The CDR3 nucleotides are TGTGCCAGCAGCTTAGGAAGTCAGCGGGGCCGCGAGACCCAGTACTTC. Translating gives CASSLGSQRGRETQYF. Combining the CDR3 with reference TRBV11-1 and TRBJ2-5 gives the whole variable domain EAEVAQSPRYKITEKSQAVAFWCDPISGHATLYWYRQILGQGPELLVQFQDESVVDDSQLPKDRFSAERLKGVDSTLKIQPAELGDSAMYLCASSLGSQRGRETQYFGPGTRLLVL.

The table lists this clone with many counts. The chain couples TRBV7-3 to TRBJ1-1; 9 bases agree with TRBD1. J was trimmed by 7 bases and V by 0 bases; bases with no gene match: 6. This CDR3 is built from 15 residues. Looked up from germline, CDR1 is SGHTA and CDR2 is FQGTGA. The CDR3 sequence: CASSLTGQGLDEAFF. The CDR3 DNA reads TGTGCCAGCAGCTTAACGGGACAGGGATTAGATGAAGCTTTCTTT.

This chain uses TRBV2 with TRBJ1-1; a weak D match, TRBD1 (6 bases). V was clipped by 4 bases and J by 0 bases, with 12 bases between them. The germline CDR1 and CDR2 sequences are SNHLY and FYNNEI. This CDR3 spans 15 amino acids. CDR3 nucleotide sequence: TGTGCCAGCAGTGGGACAGAAAACATGAACACTGAAGCTTTCTTT. Translating it yields CASSGTENMNTEAFF.

This chain uses TRBV28 with TRBJ2-1, with D uncertain. V shed 3 bases and J shed 11 bases, with 14 bases lying between them. CDR1 MDHEN and CDR2 SYDVKM come from the germline V gene. This CDR3 is built from 13 residues. The CDR3 coding sequence is TGTGCCAGCAGTTTCACCCGAGTAGGAAAGCAGTTCTTC. Translated, it gives CASSFTRVGKQFF.

This chain links TRBV6-5 with TRBJ2-5; D is tentatively TRBD1 or TRBD2 (5 bases each). The CDR3 has 11 residues. V lost 2 bases and J 9 bases, leaving 7 bases between the germline ends. Germline assignment: CDR1 MNHEY and CDR2 SVGAGI. The CDR3 loop is CASSYVGAQYF. CDR3 nucleotides: TGTGCCAGCAGTTACGTGGGGGCCCAGTACTTC.

This sequence joins TRBV27 and TRBJ1-4, with D possibly TRBD1 on 5 matching bases. Per the germline V gene, CDR1 is MNHEY and CDR2 is SMNVEV (reference sequence). The CDR3 is 14 amino acids. The ends were cut back, 2 bases at V and 7 bases at J, with 11 bases in the middle. CDR3: CASSLGGSGEKLFF. For the CDR3, the DNA is TGTGCCAGCAGTTTAGGGGGGTCAGGTGAAAAACTGTTTTTT. Looking up the rest from reference TRBV27 and TRBJ1-4 gives the full variable domain: EAQVTQNPRYLITVTGKKLTVTCSQNMNHEYMSWYRQDPGLGLRQIYYSMNVEVTDKGDVPEGYKVSRKEKRNFPLILESPSPNQTSLYFCASSLGGSGEKLFFGSGTQLSVL.

Here the CDR3 reads CASSPYQGFRGYTF. DNA of the CDR3: TGTGCCAGCAGCCCGTACCAGGGGTTCAGAGGCTACACCTTC. The V gene is TRBV7-2, the J gene TRBJ1-2; D perhaps matches TRBD1 (6 bases). Germline lookup yields CDR1 SGHTA and CDR2 FQGNSA. CDR3 length: 14 amino acids. Trimming cost V 5 bases and J 8 bases, with 18 bases left between them.

The J gene is TRBJ2-1, the V gene TRBV7-2; 9 nucleotides line up with TRBD2. Germline V gives CDR1 SGHTA, CDR2 FQGNSA. The CDR3 loop spans 15 amino acids. Germline trimming cut 1 base from V and 9 bases from J; bases unmatched to any gene: 7. The CDR3 region is CASSLGGRAFSEQFF. As DNA, the CDR3 is TGTGCCAGCAGCTTAGGCGGGAGGGCCTTCAGTGAGCAGTTCTTC.

A few counts support this clone. The V call is TRBV7-9, the J call TRBJ2-7; the D gene could be TRBD1 or TRBD2 (7 bases each). The CDR3 consists of 17 residues. Trimming removed 5 bases from V and 4 bases from J, with 24 bases in between. Germline V gene data show CDR1 as SEHNR and CDR2 as FQNEAQ (reference sequence). DNA of the CDR3: TGTGCCAGCAGCCAGGGGGGGCAGGGAGTTTCGGCGTACGAGCAGTACTTC. It encodes CASSQGGQGVSAYEQYF.

CDR3 in DNA: TGTGCCAGCAGTTACTTCAGGCGTCCAAGCTCCTACGAGCAGTACTTC. Protein sequence: CASSYFRRPSSYEQYF. The chain has TRBV6-6 and TRBJ2-7; no clear D. Trimming removed 1 base at V and 0 bases at J, with 13 bases between. This CDR3 comprises 16 residues. Germline loops: CDR1 MNHNY, CDR2 SVGAGI (reference sequence).